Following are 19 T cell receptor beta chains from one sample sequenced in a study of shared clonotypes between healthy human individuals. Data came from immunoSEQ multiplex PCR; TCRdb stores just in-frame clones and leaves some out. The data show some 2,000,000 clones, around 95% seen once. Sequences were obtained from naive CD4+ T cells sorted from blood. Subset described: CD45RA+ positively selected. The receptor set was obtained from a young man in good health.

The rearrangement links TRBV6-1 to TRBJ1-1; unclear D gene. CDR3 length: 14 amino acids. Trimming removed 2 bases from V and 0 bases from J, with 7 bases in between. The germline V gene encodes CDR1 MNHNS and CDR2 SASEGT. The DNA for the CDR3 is TGTGCCAGCAGTGAACTCACCCTGAACACTGAAGCTTTCTTT. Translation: CASSELTLNTEAFF.

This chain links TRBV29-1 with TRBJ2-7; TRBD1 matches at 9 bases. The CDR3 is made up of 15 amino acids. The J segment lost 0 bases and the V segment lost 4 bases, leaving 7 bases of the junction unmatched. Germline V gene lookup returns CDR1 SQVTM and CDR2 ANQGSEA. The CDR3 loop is CSVVGTGKSSYEQYF. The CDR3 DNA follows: TGCAGCGTTGTAGGGACAGGGAAAAGCTCCTACGAGCAGTACTTC.

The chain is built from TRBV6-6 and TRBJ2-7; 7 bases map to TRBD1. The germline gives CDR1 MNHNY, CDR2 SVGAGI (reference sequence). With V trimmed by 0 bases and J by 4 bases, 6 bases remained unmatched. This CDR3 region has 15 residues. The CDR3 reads CASSYSSRGLYEQYF. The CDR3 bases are TGTGCCAGCAGTTACTCGAGTAGGGGGCTTTACGAGCAGTACTTC.

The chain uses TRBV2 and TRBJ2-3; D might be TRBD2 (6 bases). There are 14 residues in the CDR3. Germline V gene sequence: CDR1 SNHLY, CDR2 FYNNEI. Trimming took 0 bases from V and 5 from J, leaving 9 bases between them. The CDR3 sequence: CASSEARELDTQYF. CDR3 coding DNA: TGTGCCAGCAGTGAAGCGCGGGAACTAGATACGCAGTATTTT.

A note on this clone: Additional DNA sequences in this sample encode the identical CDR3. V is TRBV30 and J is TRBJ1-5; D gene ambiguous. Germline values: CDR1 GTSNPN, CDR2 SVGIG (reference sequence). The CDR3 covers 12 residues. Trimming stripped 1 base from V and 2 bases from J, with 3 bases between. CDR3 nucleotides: TGTGCCTGGAGTGGAGGCAATCAGCCCCAGCATTTT. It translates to CAWSGGNQPQHF.

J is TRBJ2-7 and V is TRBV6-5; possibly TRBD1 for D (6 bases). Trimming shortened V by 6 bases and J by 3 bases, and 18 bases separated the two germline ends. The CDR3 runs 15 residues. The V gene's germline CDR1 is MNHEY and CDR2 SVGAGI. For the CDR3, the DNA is TGTGCCAGCAGCCGCGGACAGTTCGCTGGCTACGAGCAGTACTTC. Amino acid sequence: CASSRGQFAGYEQYF.

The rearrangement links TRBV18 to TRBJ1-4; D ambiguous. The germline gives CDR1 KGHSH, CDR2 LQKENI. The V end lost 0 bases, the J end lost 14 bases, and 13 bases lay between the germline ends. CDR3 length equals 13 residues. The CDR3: CASSPPVGLQLFF. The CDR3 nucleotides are TGTGCCAGCTCACCACCGGTCGGACTGCAGCTGTTTTTT.

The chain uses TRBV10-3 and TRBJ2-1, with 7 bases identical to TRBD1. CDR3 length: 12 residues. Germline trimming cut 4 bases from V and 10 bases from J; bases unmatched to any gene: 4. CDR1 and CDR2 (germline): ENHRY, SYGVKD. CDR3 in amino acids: CAISATDREQFF. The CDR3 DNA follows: TGTGCCATCAGTGCCACGGACAGGGAGCAGTTCTTC.

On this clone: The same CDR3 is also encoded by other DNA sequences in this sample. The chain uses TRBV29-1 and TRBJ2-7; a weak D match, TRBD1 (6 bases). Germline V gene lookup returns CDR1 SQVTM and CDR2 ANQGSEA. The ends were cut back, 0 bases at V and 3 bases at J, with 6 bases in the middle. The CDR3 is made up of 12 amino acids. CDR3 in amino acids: CSVEEQGYEQYF. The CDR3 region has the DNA TGCAGCGTTGAAGAACAGGGCTACGAGCAGTACTTC.

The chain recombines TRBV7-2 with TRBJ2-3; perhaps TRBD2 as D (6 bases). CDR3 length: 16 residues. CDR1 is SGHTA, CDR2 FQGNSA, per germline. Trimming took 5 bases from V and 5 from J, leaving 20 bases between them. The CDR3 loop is CASSPRPGGKIDTQYF. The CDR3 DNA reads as TGTGCCAGCAGCCCCCGTCCCGGCGGGAAGATAGATACGCAGTATTTT.

The chain's CDR3 is CASSPTGQFSSYNEQFF. The CDR3 DNA reads as TGTGCCAGCAGTCCGACCGGACAGTTTAGCTCCTACAATGAGCAGTTCTTC. The chain joins TRBV2 to TRBJ2-1, with D maybe TRBD1 (6 bases). There are 17 residues in the CDR3. Germline-derived CDR1 and CDR2 are SNHLY and FYNNEI. The ends were cut back, 5 bases at V and 0 bases at J, with 17 bases in the middle. Combining the CDR3 with reference TRBV2 and TRBJ2-1 gives the whole variable domain EPEVTQTPSHQVTQMGQEVILRCVPISNHLYFYWYRQILGQKVEFLVSFYNNEISEKSEIFDDQFSVERPDGSNFTLKIRSTKLEDSAMYFCASSPTGQFSSYNEQFFGPGTRLTVL.

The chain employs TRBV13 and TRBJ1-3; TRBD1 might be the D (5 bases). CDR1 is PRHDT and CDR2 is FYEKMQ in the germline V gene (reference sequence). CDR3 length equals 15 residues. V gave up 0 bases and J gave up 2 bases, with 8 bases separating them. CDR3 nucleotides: TGTGCCAGCAGCTTAGGCGGGGGAACTGGAAACACCATATATTTT. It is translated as CASSLGGGTGNTIYF. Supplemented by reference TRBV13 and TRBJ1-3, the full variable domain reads AAGVIQSPRHLIKEKRETATLKCYPIPRHDTVYWYQQGPGQDPQFLISFYEKMQSDKGSIPDRFSAQQFSDYHSELNMSSLELGDSALYFCASSLGGGTGNTIYFGEGSWLTVV.

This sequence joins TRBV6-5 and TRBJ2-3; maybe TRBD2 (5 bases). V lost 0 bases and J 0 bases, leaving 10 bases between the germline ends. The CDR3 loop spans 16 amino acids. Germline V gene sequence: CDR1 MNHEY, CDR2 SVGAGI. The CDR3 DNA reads TGTGCCAGCAGTTACTCGAGGGCCCGGAGCACAGATACGCAGTATTTT. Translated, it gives CASSYSRARSTDTQYF.

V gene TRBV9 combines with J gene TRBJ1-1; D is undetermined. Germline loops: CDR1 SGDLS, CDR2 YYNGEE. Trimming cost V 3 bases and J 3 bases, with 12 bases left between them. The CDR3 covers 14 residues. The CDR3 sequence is CASSATGEYTEAFF. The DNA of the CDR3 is TGTGCCAGCAGCGCAACTGGAGAGTACACTGAAGCTTTCTTT.

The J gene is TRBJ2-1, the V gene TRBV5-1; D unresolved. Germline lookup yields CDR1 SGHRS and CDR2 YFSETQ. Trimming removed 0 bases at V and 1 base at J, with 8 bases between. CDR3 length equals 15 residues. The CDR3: CASSLESPSYNEQFF. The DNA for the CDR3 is TGCGCCAGCAGCTTGGAAAGCCCTTCCTACAATGAGCAGTTCTTC.

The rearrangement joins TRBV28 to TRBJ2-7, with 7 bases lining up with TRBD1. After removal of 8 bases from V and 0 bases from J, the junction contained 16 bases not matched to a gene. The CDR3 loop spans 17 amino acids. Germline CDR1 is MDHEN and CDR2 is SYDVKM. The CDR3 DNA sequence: TGTGCCAGCCAAACAGGGGCGCTGGGGGCTCTCTCCTACGAGCAGTACTTC. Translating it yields CASQTGALGALSYEQYF. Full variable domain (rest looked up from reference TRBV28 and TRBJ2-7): DVKVTQSSRYLVKRTGEKVFLECVQDMDHENMFWYRQDPGLGLRLIYFSYDVKMKEKGDIPEGYSVSREKKERFSLILESASTNQTSMYLCASQTGALGALSYEQYFGPGTRLTVT.

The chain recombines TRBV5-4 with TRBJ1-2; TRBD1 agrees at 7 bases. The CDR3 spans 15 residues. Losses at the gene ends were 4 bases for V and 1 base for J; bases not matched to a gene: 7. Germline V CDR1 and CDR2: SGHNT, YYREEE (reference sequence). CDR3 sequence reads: CASSPRDSHNYGYTF. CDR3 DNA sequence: TGTGCCAGCAGCCCCCGGGACAGCCATAACTATGGCTACACCTTC.

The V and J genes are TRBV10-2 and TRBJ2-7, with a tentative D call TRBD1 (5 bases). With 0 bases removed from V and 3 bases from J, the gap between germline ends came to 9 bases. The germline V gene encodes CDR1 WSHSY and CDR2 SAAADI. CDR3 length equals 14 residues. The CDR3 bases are TGCGCCAGCAGTGAGTCTGACAGTCACTACGAGCAGTACTTC. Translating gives CASSESDSHYEQYF.

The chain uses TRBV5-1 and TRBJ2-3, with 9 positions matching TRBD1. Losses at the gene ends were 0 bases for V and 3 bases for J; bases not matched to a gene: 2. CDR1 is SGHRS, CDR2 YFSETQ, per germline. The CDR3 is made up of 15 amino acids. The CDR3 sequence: CASSLGQGETDTQYF. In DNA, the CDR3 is TGCGCCAGCAGCTTGGGACAGGGGGAAACAGATACGCAGTATTTT. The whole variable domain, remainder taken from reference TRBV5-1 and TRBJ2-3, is KAGVTQTPRYLIKTRGQQVTLSCSPISGHRSVSWYQQTPGQGLQFLFEYFSETQRNKGNFPGRFSGRQFSNSRSEMNVSTLELGDSALYLCASSLGQGETDTQYFGPGTRLTVL.